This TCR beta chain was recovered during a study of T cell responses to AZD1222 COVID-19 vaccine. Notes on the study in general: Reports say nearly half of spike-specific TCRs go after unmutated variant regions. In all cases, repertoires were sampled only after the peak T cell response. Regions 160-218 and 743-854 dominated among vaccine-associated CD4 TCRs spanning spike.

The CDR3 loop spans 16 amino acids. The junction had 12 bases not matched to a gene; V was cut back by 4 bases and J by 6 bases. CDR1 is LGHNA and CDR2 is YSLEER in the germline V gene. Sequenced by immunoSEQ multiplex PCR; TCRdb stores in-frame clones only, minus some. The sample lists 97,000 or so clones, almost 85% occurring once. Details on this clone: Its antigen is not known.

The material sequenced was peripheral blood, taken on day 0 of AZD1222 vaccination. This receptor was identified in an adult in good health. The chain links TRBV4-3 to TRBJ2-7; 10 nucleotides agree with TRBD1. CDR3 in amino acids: CASSPGTGQGSIEQYF. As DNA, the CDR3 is TGCGCCAGCAGCCCAGGGACGGGACAGGGGTCCATCGAGCAGTACTTC.